This TCR beta chain was recorded in a study of T cells after posttransplantation cyclophosphamide. This clone was recorded many times. Germline assignment: CDR1 SGHVS and CDR2 FQNEAQ. The ends lost 5 bases at V and 10 bases at J; junction bases unmatched: 11. This CDR3 has 16 amino acids. Treatment was busulfan-fludarabine conditioning, a marrow graft, and cyclophosphamide on days +3 and +4. Repertoires were generated with immunoSEQ multiplex PCR, while TCRdb's copy carries only in-frame clones and drops some. Sampling found 2,500 to 3,000 clones, none seen once. The clonotype was recovered from a male patient aged 60 to 75 who received an allogeneic stem cell transplant from a related donor and was CMV-positive. Some T cells may be the graft donor's. The chain links TRBV7-8 to TRBJ2-3, with TRBD2 matching 14 bases. This specimen was PBMCs, taken after allogeneic stem cell transplant with posttransplant cyclophosphamide. CDR3 residues: CASSLGTSGGGMSQYF. The CDR3 DNA reads TGTGCCAGCAGCCTCGGGACTAGCGGGGGTGGGATGTCGCAGTATTTT. Complete variable domain (other parts from reference TRBV7-8 and TRBJ2-3): GAGVSQSPRYKVAKRGQDVALRCDPISGHVSLFWYQQALGQGPEFLTYFQNEAQLDKSGLPSDRFFAERPEGSVSTLKIQRTQQEDSAVYLCASSLGTSGGGMSQYFGPGTRLTVL.